This T cell receptor beta chain derives from a study of T cells in Graves' hyperthyroidism and ophthalmopathy. Study-level results: A model using 13 V-J features told ophthalmopathy apart from stable hyperthyroidism.

CDR1 SGHTA and CDR2 FQGNSA come from the germline V gene. V lost 4 bases, J lost 1 base, and 10 bases lay in between. The CDR3 contains 14 residues. TCR beta CDR3 sequences were amplified from RNA transcripts. HTBI primers were employed in a first-round RT-PCR of the TCR CDR3. TCRdb re-derived calls from the multiplex PCR reads in MiXCR, one entry per CDR3 protein. The profile shows 500,000 to 750,000 distinct CDR3 sequences, approximately 14% of them singletons. This clonotype was observed at least ten times. Antigen specificity is unknown. PBMCs were sourced from more than 7.5 ml fresh peripheral blood.

The rearrangement uses TRBV7-2 and TRBJ1-1; tentatively, D is TRBD1 (6 bases). The TCR comes from a woman aged 18 to 35 with Graves' ophthalmopathy. The sample taken for sequencing was blood. CDR3 coding DNA: TGTGCCAGCAGCTGGGGGGGGCAGAACACTGAAGCTTTCTTT. This codes for CASSWGGQNTEAFF.